The rows below give T cell receptor beta chains drawn from one sample of a study of blood T cell repertoires in COVID-19. The method was immunoSEQ multiplex PCR; TCRdb's version includes in-frame clones alone and lacks a portion of them. The sample holds about 77,000 clones, about 92% seen once. Sample: peripheral blood. Receptors originate from a woman aged 80 or older with active or convalescent COVID-19. CDR3s include the opening cysteine and the closing phenylalanine or tryptophan. A D gene is named only where the DNA matches it firmly. Rows may omit the clone size; those that give it use once, few, many or a size class.

cdr3_nt: TGTGCCACCAGTGATTACCAGTGGGCGCAGTTCTTC
cdr3_aa: CATSDYQWAQFF
j_call: TRBJ2-1
d_call: .
v_call: TRBV24-1
clone_size: .

cdr3_nt: TGTGCCAGCAGCCACCGGGACTTTTCCTACGAGCAGTACTTC
cdr3_aa: CASSHRDFSYEQYF
j_call: TRBJ2-7
d_call: .
v_call: TRBV7-9
clone_size: .

cdr3_nt: TGTGCCAGCAGTTATCTGGGGGCCGATGAGCAGTTCTTC
cdr3_aa: CASSYLGADEQFF
j_call: TRBJ2-1
d_call: .
v_call: TRBV28
clone_size: once

cdr3_nt: TGTGCCAGCAGCCCTAGCGGGGATATAAGAAGCTACGAGCAGTACTTC
cdr3_aa: CASSPSGDIRSYEQYF
j_call: TRBJ2-7
d_call: TRBD2
v_call: TRBV7-2
clone_size: .

cdr3_nt: TGCGCCAGCAGCTTATACAGGGGAGCTAATGAAAAACTGTTTTTT
cdr3_aa: CASSLYRGANEKLFF
j_call: TRBJ1-4
d_call: TRBD1
v_call: TRBV5-1
clone_size: .

cdr3_nt: TGCGCCAGCAGCCAAGCCCCCGGACAGACAGATAATGAAAAACTGTTTTTT
cdr3_aa: CASSQAPGQTDNEKLFF
j_call: TRBJ1-4
d_call: .
v_call: TRBV4-1
clone_size: .

cdr3_nt: TGTGCCAGCAGTGAATGGGAGGAGGCCTCAGCCCAGCATTTT
cdr3_aa: CASSEWEEASAQHF
j_call: TRBJ1-5
d_call: .
v_call: TRBV6-1
clone_size: .

cdr3_nt: TGTGCCAGCAGTCGGGACACCTATAATTCACCCCTCCACTTT
cdr3_aa: CASSRDTYNSPLHF
j_call: TRBJ1-6
d_call: .
v_call: TRBV6-2/TRBV6-3
clone_size: few

cdr3_nt: TGTGCCAGCAGTGAAGCGCCAGGGGGAGAAGGGGGTAATGAAAAACTGTTTTTT
cdr3_aa: CASSEAPGGEGGNEKLFF
j_call: TRBJ1-4
d_call: TRBD1
v_call: TRBV2
clone_size: .

cdr3_nt: TGTGCCAGCAGCACATACAATGAGCAGTTCTTC
cdr3_aa: CASSTYNEQFF
j_call: TRBJ2-1
d_call: .
v_call: TRBV12-3/TRBV12-4
clone_size: once

cdr3_nt: TGCGCCAGCAGCTTGGCCAGCTCCTATAATTCACCCCTCCACTTT
cdr3_aa: CASSLASSYNSPLHF
j_call: TRBJ1-6
d_call: .
v_call: TRBV5-1
clone_size: .

cdr3_nt: TGCGCCAGCAGTCTTGGGACAGATCAGCCCCAGCATTTT
cdr3_aa: CASSLGTDQPQHF
j_call: TRBJ1-5
d_call: TRBD1
v_call: TRBV5-1
clone_size: .

cdr3_nt: TGTGCCAGCTCTATAGACAGGGAGAACACTGAAGCTTTCTTT
cdr3_aa: CASSIDRENTEAFF
j_call: TRBJ1-1
d_call: TRBD1
v_call: TRBV18
clone_size: .

cdr3_nt: TGTGCCAGCAGTTGGGACAGACAGGGCGAGCAGTACTTC
cdr3_aa: CASSWDRQGEQYF
j_call: TRBJ2-7
d_call: TRBD1
v_call: TRBV12-3/TRBV12-4
clone_size: .

cdr3_nt: TGCAGCGTTCAAAACCCAGGGGGGCGAGCCGAGCAGTACTTC
cdr3_aa: CSVQNPGGRAEQYF
j_call: TRBJ2-7
d_call: .
v_call: TRBV29-1
clone_size: .

cdr3_nt: TGTGCCAGCAGCCCCTATCACGGACAGGGAGAAGACTATGGCTACACCTTC
cdr3_aa: CASSPYHGQGEDYGYTF
j_call: TRBJ1-2
d_call: TRBD1
v_call: TRBV14
clone_size: few

cdr3_nt: TGTGCCAGTCGAACAGATTTAGGGTACTTC
cdr3_aa: CASRTDLGYF
j_call: TRBJ2-4
d_call: .
v_call: TRBV28
clone_size: .

cdr3_nt: TGCGCCAGCAGCCAAGGAGGGAGCAATGAGCAGTTCTTC
cdr3_aa: CASSQGGSNEQFF
j_call: TRBJ2-1
d_call: .
v_call: TRBV4-3
clone_size: .

cdr3_nt: TGCGCCAGCAGCCAAGATTCAACGGGGATATACTATGGCTACACCTTC
cdr3_aa: CASSQDSTGIYYGYTF
j_call: TRBJ1-2
d_call: .
v_call: TRBV4-3
clone_size: .

cdr3_nt: TGCGCCAGCAGCCAAGATACAGGGGGTTTTTCTGGCTACACCTTC
cdr3_aa: CASSQDTGGFSGYTF
j_call: TRBJ1-2
d_call: TRBD1
v_call: TRBV4-3
clone_size: .

cdr3_nt: TGTGCCATCAGTAGGGAGACCGGGGAGCTGTTTTTT
cdr3_aa: CAISRETGELFF
j_call: TRBJ2-2
d_call: .
v_call: TRBV10-3
clone_size: once

cdr3_nt: TGTGCCAGCAGCCCCCCCGCGGCCTCCTACGAGCAGTACTTC
cdr3_aa: CASSPPAASYEQYF
j_call: TRBJ2-7
d_call: .
v_call: TRBV7-9
clone_size: .

cdr3_nt: TGTGCCTGGACCCGAGCCGGGACTACGAGCAATCAGCCCCAGCATTTT
cdr3_aa: CAWTRAGTTSNQPQHF
j_call: TRBJ1-5
d_call: .
v_call: TRBV30
clone_size: .

cdr3_nt: TGTGCTAGTGGTTTGGTATTGTCAGGGAACACCGGGGAGCTGTTTTTT
cdr3_aa: CASGLVLSGNTGELFF
j_call: TRBJ2-2
d_call: .
v_call: TRBV12-5
clone_size: few

cdr3_nt: TGTGCCAGCAGCCCCGGGTCCACCCTTGACACTGAAGCTTTCTTT
cdr3_aa: CASSPGSTLDTEAFF
j_call: TRBJ1-1
d_call: .
v_call: TRBV7-9
clone_size: .

cdr3_nt: TGTGCCAGCAGCTGGACAGTAAACTATGGCTACACCTTC
cdr3_aa: CASSWTVNYGYTF
j_call: TRBJ1-2
d_call: .
v_call: TRBV7-9
clone_size: .

cdr3_nt: TGTGCCACCAGTGAGGGGGGTGCAGGACAGCCCCAGCATTTT
cdr3_aa: CATSEGGAGQPQHF
j_call: TRBJ1-5
d_call: .
v_call: TRBV24-1
clone_size: once

cdr3_nt: TGTGCCAGCAGCCCTCAAGGGGGACAGAACACTGAAGCTTTCTTT
cdr3_aa: CASSPQGGQNTEAFF
j_call: TRBJ1-1
d_call: .
v_call: TRBV13
clone_size: .

cdr3_nt: TGTGCCAGCAGCTTAGCGCGGAGACAGACTAGAGGCTACACCTTC
cdr3_aa: CASSLARRQTRGYTF
j_call: TRBJ1-2
d_call: .
v_call: TRBV7-2
clone_size: .

cdr3_nt: TGTGCCAGCAGTCCCCCGAGAGTAGCGGGGGATAGGAAGACCCAGTACTTC
cdr3_aa: CASSPPRVAGDRKTQYF
j_call: TRBJ2-5
d_call: TRBD2
v_call: TRBV28
clone_size: .

cdr3_nt: TGTGCCAGCAGGCCCGGTAGCAACGAGCAGTACTTC
cdr3_aa: CASRPGSNEQYF
j_call: TRBJ2-7
d_call: .
v_call: TRBV27
clone_size: .

cdr3_nt: TGTGCCAGCAGTTTATATGAGGCAGAGACTAGCGGGGGGGGAATCAATGAGCAGTTCTTC
cdr3_aa: CASSLYEAETSGGGINEQFF
j_call: TRBJ2-1
d_call: TRBD2
v_call: TRBV27
clone_size: .

cdr3_nt: TGTGCCAGCAGTTTACCGGGTCGACCCCAGCATTTT
cdr3_aa: CASSLPGRPQHF
j_call: TRBJ1-5
d_call: .
v_call: TRBV27
clone_size: .

cdr3_nt: TGTGCCAGCAGTTACTCGACGCTAGCGGCTTACAATGAGCAGTTCTTC
cdr3_aa: CASSYSTLAAYNEQFF
j_call: TRBJ2-1
d_call: TRBD2
v_call: TRBV6-2/TRBV6-3
clone_size: .

cdr3_nt: TGTGCCAGCAGTGAGGGACAGGTTGGGGAGGAGTACTTC
cdr3_aa: CASSEGQVGEEYF
j_call: TRBJ2-7
d_call: TRBD1
v_call: TRBV12-3/TRBV12-4
clone_size: .

cdr3_nt: TGTGCCAGCAGCCAAGTTGACAGGGGGAAGTCTGAAGCTTTCTTT
cdr3_aa: CASSQVDRGKSEAFF
j_call: TRBJ1-1
d_call: TRBD1
v_call: TRBV14
clone_size: .

cdr3_nt: TGTGCCACCAGTGGAGGGTCGGGAAATCAGCCCCAGCATTTT
cdr3_aa: CATSGGSGNQPQHF
j_call: TRBJ1-5
d_call: .
v_call: TRBV24-1
clone_size: once

cdr3_nt: TGCGCCAGCAGCCTACGGGACAAATATAATTCACCCCTCCACTTT
cdr3_aa: CASSLRDKYNSPLHF
j_call: TRBJ1-6
d_call: .
v_call: TRBV23-1
clone_size: .

cdr3_nt: TGCGCCAGCAGCCAAGCGGACAGGGTTATAAACAATGAGCAGTTCTTC
cdr3_aa: CASSQADRVINNEQFF
j_call: TRBJ2-1
d_call: TRBD1
v_call: TRBV4-3
clone_size: .

cdr3_nt: TGTGCCAGCAGCTTTGGCCCCAATCATCTTGGTGGAAACACCATATATTTT
cdr3_aa: CASSFGPNHLGGNTIYF
j_call: TRBJ1-3
d_call: .
v_call: TRBV7-2
clone_size: .

cdr3_nt: TGTGCCAGCAGCCAAAACTCTGGAAACACCATATATTTT
cdr3_aa: CASSQNSGNTIYF
j_call: TRBJ1-3
d_call: .
v_call: TRBV7-3
clone_size: few

cdr3_nt: TGTGCCAGCAGCTTGCTCACCAGCGAGCAGTACTTC
cdr3_aa: CASSLLTSEQYF
j_call: TRBJ2-7
d_call: .
v_call: TRBV5-4
clone_size: once

cdr3_nt: TGTGCCAGCAGTTACTCGTCCGCAGGGACCTACGAGCAGTACTTC
cdr3_aa: CASSYSSAGTYEQYF
j_call: TRBJ2-7
d_call: .
v_call: TRBV6-5
clone_size: once

cdr3_nt: TGTGCCAGCAGTATGCCGCTAGCGGGATACACAGATACGCAGTATTTT
cdr3_aa: CASSMPLAGYTDTQYF
j_call: TRBJ2-3
d_call: TRBD2
v_call: TRBV28
clone_size: .

cdr3_nt: TGTGCCAGCAGCTTAGCGAGGGACAGGGGAGAAGGCTACACCTTC
cdr3_aa: CASSLARDRGEGYTF
j_call: TRBJ1-2
d_call: TRBD1
v_call: TRBV7-9
clone_size: once

cdr3_nt: TGTGCCAGCAGTTTACGGAGGGCCGAGCAGTACTTC
cdr3_aa: CASSLRRAEQYF
j_call: TRBJ2-7
d_call: .
v_call: TRBV6-2/TRBV6-3
clone_size: .

cdr3_nt: TGCGCCAGCAGTCAGAGGAAAACCAGCTCCTACGAGCAGTACTTC
cdr3_aa: CASSQRKTSSYEQYF
j_call: TRBJ2-7
d_call: .
v_call: TRBV23-1
clone_size: .

cdr3_nt: TGTGCCAGCAGTTACGGCGGGGGCGGCAATCAGCCCCAGCATTTT
cdr3_aa: CASSYGGGGNQPQHF
j_call: TRBJ1-5
d_call: .
v_call: TRBV6-5
clone_size: few

cdr3_nt: TGTGCCACCAGTGATTTGGACAGGGGAGTTCGGGGTTCACCCCTCCACTTT
cdr3_aa: CATSDLDRGVRGSPLHF
j_call: TRBJ1-6
d_call: TRBD1
v_call: TRBV24-1
clone_size: .

cdr3_nt: TGTGCCGGACAGGGCCGGGCTAACTATGGCTACACCTTC
cdr3_aa: CAGQGRANYGYTF
j_call: TRBJ1-2
d_call: TRBD1
v_call: TRBV28
clone_size: .

cdr3_nt: TGTGCCAGCAGCCCTATAGCGGGGGGCACAGATACGCAGTATTTT
cdr3_aa: CASSPIAGGTDTQYF
j_call: TRBJ2-3
d_call: TRBD2
v_call: TRBV9
clone_size: .

cdr3_nt: TGTGCCAGCAGTTCCGTCCTAGCGGGGGGGCTAGATACGCAGTATTTT
cdr3_aa: CASSSVLAGGLDTQYF
j_call: TRBJ2-3
d_call: TRBD2
v_call: TRBV28
clone_size: .

cdr3_nt: TGTGCCAGCAGCCAATTCGGGGGAAGCACCGGGGAGCTGTTTTTT
cdr3_aa: CASSQFGGSTGELFF
j_call: TRBJ2-2
d_call: .
v_call: TRBV3-1/TRBV3-2
clone_size: .

cdr3_nt: TGTGCCAGCAGCCAAGAAGGACTCGCCCAGTACTTC
cdr3_aa: CASSQEGLAQYF
j_call: TRBJ2-5
d_call: .
v_call: TRBV3-1/TRBV3-2
clone_size: .

cdr3_nt: TGTGCCAGCAGCCAAACCCCATCGGGCTCTGGGGCCAACGTCCTGACTTTC
cdr3_aa: CASSQTPSGSGANVLTF
j_call: TRBJ2-6
d_call: .
v_call: TRBV3-1/TRBV3-2
clone_size: .

cdr3_nt: TGCGCCAGCAGCTTGATGGGTCTAGAGGAGACCCAGTACTTC
cdr3_aa: CASSLMGLEETQYF
j_call: TRBJ2-5
d_call: .
v_call: TRBV5-1
clone_size: .

cdr3_nt: TGTGCCAGCCGAGGACAGGGATCGTCCTACGAGCAGTACTTC
cdr3_aa: CASRGQGSSYEQYF
j_call: TRBJ2-7
d_call: TRBD1
v_call: TRBV2
clone_size: .

cdr3_nt: TGTGCCAGCAGTTCGGTCAGGGCATTAAATCAGCCCCAGCATTTT
cdr3_aa: CASSSVRALNQPQHF
j_call: TRBJ1-5
d_call: .
v_call: TRBV28
clone_size: .

cdr3_nt: TGCGCCAGCAGCTTGGGACCCGCCCGACGGAGAAACACTGAAACTTTCTTT
cdr3_aa: CASSLGPARRRNTETFF
j_call: TRBJ1-1
d_call: .
v_call: TRBV5-1
clone_size: once